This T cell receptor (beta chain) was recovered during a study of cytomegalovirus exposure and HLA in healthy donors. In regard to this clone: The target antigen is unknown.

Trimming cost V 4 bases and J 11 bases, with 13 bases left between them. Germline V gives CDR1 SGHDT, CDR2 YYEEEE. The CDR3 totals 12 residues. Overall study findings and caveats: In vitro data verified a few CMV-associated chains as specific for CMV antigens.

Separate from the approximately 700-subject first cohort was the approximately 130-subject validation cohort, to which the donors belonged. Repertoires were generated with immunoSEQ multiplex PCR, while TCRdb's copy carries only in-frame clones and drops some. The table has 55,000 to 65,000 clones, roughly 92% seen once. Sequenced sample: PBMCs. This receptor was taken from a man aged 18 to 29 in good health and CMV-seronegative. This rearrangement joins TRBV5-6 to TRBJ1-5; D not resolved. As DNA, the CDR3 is TGTGCCAGCAGCGTTTCCTTCGGGGCCCAGCATTTT. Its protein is CASSVSFGAQHF. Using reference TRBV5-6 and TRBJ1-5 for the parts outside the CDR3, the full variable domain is DAGVTQSPTHLIKTRGQQVTLRCSPKSGHDTVSWYQQALGQGPQFIFQYYEEEERQRGNFPDRFSGHQFPNYSSELNVNALLLGDSALYLCASSVSFGAQHFGDGTRLSIL.